The rows below give T cell receptor beta chains drawn from one sample of a study of blood T cell repertoires in COVID-19. Profiling relied on immunoSEQ multiplex PCR, and the TCRdb table lists in-frame clones only, not all of them. The sample includes tens of thousands of clones, approximately 86% of them seen just once. Sample: peripheral blood. The receptors were gathered from a male donor with acute or convalescent COVID-19. Each CDR3 is given with its conserved first and last residue. D genes are given only for firm matches.

>TRBV27|16|TRBD1|TRBJ1-1
TGTGCCAGCAGACCGACAGGGGGCGGGTTGGGCACTGAAGCTTTCTTT
CASRPTGGGLGTEAFF
>TRBV9|15|TRBD2|TRBJ2-1
TGTGCCAGCAGCGTAGCTCCTAGCGGTCACAATGAGCAGTTCTTC
CASSVAPSGHNEQFF
>TRBV5-4|13|NA|TRBJ2-5
TGTGCCAGCAGTAATCCGGCGGGGCCGACCCAGTACTTC
CASSNPAGPTQYF
>TRBV12-3/TRBV12-4|13|TRBD1|TRBJ1-1
TGTGCCAGCAGTTTACAGGGGGAGACTGAAGCTTTCTTT
CASSLQGETEAFF
>TRBV6-5|14|NA|TRBJ1-3
TGTGCCAGCGTTAACAGGGTGCCTGGAAACACCATATATTTT
CASVNRVPGNTIYF
>TRBV30|13|NA|TRBJ2-3
TGTGCCTGGGGCCCGGGGGGCACAGATACGCAGTATTTT
CAWGPGGTDTQYF
>TRBV5-1|18|TRBD1|TRBJ1-1
TGCGCCAGCAGCCTCGCCCCCACAGGGGGCGATGGGAGCACTGAAGCTTTCTTT
CASSLAPTGGDGSTEAFF
>TRBV28|16|NA|TRBJ2-6
TGTGCCAGCAGTTTTTCGGCGGGTTCTGGGGCCAACGTCCTGACTTTC
CASSFSAGSGANVLTF
>TRBV5-1|17|NA|TRBJ2-3
TGCGCCAGCAGCGTTCTAGGGACACCCGGGTCGGCAGATACGCAGTATTTT
CASSVLGTPGSADTQYF
>TRBV5-4|14|TRBD1|TRBJ1-2
TGTGCCAGCAGCGAAAGGGACAGACCCCTCGACTACACCTTC
CASSERDRPLDYTF
>TRBV4-2|18|TRBD2|TRBJ2-2
TGTGCCAGCAGCCAAGAGGCTAGCGGGGGGGCTAGAACCGGGGAGCTGTTTTTT
CASSQEASGGARTGELFF
>TRBV9|14|TRBD1|TRBJ1-2
TGTGCCAGCAGAACCGGGACAGGGGATTATGGCTACACCTTC
CASRTGTGDYGYTF